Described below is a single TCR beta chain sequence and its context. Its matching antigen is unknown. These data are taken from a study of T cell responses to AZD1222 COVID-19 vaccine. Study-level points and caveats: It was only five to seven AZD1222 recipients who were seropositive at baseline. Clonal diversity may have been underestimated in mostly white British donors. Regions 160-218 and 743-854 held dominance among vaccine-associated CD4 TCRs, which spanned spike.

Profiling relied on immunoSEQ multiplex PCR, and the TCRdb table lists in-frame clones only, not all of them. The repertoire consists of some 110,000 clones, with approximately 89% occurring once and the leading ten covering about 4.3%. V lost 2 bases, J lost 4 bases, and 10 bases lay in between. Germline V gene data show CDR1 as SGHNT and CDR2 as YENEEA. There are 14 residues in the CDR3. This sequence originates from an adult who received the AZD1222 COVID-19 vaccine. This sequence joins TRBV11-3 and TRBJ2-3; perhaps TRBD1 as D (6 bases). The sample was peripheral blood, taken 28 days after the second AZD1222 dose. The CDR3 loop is CASSLQGPADTQYF. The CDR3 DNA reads TGTGCCAGCAGCTTACAGGGGCCGGCAGATACGCAGTATTTT.